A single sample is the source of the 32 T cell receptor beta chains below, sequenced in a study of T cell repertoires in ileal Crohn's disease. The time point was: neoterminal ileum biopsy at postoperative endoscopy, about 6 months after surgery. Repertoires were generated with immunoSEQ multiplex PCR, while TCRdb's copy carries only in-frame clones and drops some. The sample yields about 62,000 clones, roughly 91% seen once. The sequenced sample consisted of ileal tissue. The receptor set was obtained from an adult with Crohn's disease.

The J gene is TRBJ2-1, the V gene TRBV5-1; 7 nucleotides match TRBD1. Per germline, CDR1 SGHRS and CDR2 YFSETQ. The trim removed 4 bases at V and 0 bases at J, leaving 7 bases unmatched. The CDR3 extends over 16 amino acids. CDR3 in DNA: TGCGCCAGCAGCGCCCAGACAGGGAGCTCCTACAATGAGCAGTTCTTC. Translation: CASSAQTGSSYNEQFF.

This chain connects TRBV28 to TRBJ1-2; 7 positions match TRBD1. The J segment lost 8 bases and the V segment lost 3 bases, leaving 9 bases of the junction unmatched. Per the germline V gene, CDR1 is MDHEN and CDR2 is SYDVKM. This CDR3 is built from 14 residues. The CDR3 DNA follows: TGTGCCAGCAGTTTTACAGGGGCAGGGTTCGGCTACACCTTC. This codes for CASSFTGAGFGYTF.

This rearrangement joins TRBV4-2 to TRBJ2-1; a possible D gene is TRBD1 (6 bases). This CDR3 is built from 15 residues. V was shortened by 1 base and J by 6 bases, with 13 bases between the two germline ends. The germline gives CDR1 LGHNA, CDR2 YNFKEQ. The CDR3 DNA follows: TGTGCCAGCAGCCAAGTGGACAGCGGAGGCAATGAGCAGTTCTTC. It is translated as CASSQVDSGGNEQFF.

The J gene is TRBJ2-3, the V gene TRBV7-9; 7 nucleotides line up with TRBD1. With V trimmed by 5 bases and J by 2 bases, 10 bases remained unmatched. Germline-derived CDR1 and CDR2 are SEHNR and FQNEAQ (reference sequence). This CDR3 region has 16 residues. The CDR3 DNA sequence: TGTGCCAGCAGCCCGATGGGACAGCTCCTCACAGATACGCAGTATTTT. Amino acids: CASSPMGQLLTDTQYF.

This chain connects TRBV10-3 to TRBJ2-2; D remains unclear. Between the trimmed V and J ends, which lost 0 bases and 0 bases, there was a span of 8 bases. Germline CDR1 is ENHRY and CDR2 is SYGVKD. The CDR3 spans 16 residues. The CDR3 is CAISESGTANTGELFF. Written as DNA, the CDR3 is TGTGCCATCAGTGAGTCTGGCACAGCGAACACCGGGGAGCTGTTTTTT.

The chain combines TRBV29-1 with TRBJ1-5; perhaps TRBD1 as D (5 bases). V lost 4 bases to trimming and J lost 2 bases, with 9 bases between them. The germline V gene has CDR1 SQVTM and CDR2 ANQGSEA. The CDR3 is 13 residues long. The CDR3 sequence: CSVGQSGNQPQHF. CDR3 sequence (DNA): TGCAGCGTTGGACAGAGCGGCAATCAGCCCCAGCATTTT.

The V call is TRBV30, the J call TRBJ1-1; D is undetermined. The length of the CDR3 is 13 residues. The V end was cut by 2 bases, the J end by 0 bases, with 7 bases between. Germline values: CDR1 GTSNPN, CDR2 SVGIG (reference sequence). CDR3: CAWSFVLNTEAFF. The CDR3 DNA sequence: TGTGCCTGGAGTTTCGTGTTGAACACTGAAGCTTTCTTT.

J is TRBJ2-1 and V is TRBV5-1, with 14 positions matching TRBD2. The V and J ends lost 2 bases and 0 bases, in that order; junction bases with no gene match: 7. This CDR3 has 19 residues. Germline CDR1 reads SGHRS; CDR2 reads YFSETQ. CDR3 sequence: CASSFPGTSGSLSYNEQFF. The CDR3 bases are TGCGCCAGCAGCTTTCCCGGGACTAGCGGGAGTCTCTCCTACAATGAGCAGTTCTTC.

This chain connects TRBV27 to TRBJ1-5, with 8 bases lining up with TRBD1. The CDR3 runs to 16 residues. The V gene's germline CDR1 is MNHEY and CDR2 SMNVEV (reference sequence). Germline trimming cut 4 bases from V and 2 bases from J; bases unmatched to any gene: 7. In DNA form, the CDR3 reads TGTGCCAGCAGTTATTCAACAGGGGGTGGCAATCAGCCCCAGCATTTT. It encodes CASSYSTGGGNQPQHF.

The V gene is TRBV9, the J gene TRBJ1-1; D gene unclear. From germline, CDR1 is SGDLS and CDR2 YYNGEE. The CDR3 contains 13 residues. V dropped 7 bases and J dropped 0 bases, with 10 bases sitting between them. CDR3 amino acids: CASAGGLNTEAFF. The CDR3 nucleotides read TGTGCCAGCGCTGGAGGCCTGAACACTGAAGCTTTCTTT.

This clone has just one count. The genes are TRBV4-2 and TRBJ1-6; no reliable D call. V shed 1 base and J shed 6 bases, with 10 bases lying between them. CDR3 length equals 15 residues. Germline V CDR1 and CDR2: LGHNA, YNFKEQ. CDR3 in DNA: TGTGCCAGCAGCCAAGGTCCAGGATCTAATTCACCCCTCCACTTT. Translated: CASSQGPGSNSPLHF.

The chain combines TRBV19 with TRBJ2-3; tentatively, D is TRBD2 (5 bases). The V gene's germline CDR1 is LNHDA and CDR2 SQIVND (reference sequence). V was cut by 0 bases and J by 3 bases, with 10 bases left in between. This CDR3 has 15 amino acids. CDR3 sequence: CASSIDGIRTDTQYF. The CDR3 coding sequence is TGTGCCAGTAGTATAGACGGGATTCGGACAGATACGCAGTATTTT.

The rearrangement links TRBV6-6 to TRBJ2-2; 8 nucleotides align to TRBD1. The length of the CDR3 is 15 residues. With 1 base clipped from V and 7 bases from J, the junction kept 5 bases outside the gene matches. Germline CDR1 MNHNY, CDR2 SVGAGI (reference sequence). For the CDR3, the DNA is TGTGCCAGCAGTTACTTCGGACAGGGAAACGGGGAGCTGTTTTTT. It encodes CASSYFGQGNGELFF.

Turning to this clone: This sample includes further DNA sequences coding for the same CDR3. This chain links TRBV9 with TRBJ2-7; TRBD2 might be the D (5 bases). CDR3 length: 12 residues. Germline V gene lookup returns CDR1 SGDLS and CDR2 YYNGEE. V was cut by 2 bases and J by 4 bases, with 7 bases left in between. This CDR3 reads CASSVGRYEQYF. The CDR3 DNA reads TGTGCCAGCAGCGTTGGGAGATACGAGCAGTACTTC.

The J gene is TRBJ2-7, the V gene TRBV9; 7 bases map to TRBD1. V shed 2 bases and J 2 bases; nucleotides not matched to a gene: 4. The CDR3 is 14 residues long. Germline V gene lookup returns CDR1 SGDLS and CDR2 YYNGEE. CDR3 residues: CASSVGTATYEQYF. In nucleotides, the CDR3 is TGTGCCAGCAGCGTGGGGACAGCTACCTACGAGCAGTACTTC.

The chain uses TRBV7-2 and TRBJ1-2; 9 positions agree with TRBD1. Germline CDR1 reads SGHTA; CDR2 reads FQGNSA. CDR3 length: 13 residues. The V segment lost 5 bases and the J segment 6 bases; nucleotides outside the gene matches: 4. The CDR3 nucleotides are TGTGCCAGCAGCACCGGACAGGGGAATGGCTACACCTTC. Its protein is CASSTGQGNGYTF. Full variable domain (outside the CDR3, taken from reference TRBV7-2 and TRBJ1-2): GAGVSQSPSNKVTEKGKDVELRCDPISGHTALYWYRQSLGQGLEFLIYFQGNSAPDKSGLPSDRFSAERTGGSVSTLTIQRTQQEDSAVYLCASSTGQGNGYTFGSGTRLTVV.

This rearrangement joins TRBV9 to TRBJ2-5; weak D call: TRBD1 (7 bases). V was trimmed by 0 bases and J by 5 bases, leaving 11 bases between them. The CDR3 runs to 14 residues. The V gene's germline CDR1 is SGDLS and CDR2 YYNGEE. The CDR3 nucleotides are TGTGCCAGCAGCGTAGATTCAGGGGGGGAGACCCAGTACTTC. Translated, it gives CASSVDSGGETQYF.

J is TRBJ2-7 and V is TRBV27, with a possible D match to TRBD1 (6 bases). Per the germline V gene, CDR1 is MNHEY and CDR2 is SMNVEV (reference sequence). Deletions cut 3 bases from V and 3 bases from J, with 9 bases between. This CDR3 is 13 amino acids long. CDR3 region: CASSLVRGYEQYF. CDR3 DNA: TGTGCCAGCAGTTTGGTCAGGGGCTACGAGCAGTACTTC.

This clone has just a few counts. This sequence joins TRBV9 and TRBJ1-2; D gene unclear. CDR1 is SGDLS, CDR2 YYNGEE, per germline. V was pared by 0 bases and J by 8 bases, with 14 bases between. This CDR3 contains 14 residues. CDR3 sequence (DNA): TGTGCCAGCAGCGTAGAAACTAATCGGCAGGGCTACACCTTC. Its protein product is CASSVETNRQGYTF. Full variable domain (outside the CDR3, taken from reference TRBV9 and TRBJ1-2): DSGVTQTPKHLITATGQRVTLRCSPRSGDLSVYWYQQSLDQGLQFLIQYYNGEERAKGNILERFSAQQFPDLHSELNLSSLELGDSALYFCASSVETNRQGYTFGSGTRLTVV.

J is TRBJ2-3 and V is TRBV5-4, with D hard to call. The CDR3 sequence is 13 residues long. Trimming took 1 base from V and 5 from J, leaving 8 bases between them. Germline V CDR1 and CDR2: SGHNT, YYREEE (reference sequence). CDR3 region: CASSLTPGDTQYF. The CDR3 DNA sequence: TGTGCCAGCAGCTTGACCCCGGGAGATACGCAGTATTTT.

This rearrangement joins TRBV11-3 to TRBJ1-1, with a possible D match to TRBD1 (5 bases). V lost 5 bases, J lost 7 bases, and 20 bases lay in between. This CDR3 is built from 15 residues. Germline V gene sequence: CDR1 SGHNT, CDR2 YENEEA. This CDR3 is CASSQDIIGHSEAFF. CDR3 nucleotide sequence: TGTGCCAGCAGCCAGGACATTATCGGGCATAGTGAAGCTTTCTTT. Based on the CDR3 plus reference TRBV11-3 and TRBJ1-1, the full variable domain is EAGVVQSPRYKIIEKKQPVAFWCNPISGHNTLYWYLQNLGQGPELLIRYENEEAVDDSQLPKDRFSAERLKGVDSTLKIQPAELGDSAVYLCASSQDIIGHSEAFFGQGTRLTVV.

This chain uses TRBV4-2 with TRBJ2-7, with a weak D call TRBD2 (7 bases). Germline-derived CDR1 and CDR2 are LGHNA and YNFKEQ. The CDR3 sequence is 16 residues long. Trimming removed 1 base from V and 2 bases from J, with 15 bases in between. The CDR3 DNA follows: TGTGCCAGCAGCCAAGGGGAGGGAGACAGGCCCTACGAGCAGTACTTC. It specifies CASSQGEGDRPYEQYF.

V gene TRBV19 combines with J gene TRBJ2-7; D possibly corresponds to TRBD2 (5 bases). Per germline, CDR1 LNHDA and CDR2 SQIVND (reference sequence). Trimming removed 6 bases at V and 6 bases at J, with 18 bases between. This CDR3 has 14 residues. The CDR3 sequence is CASRPGLTPSEQYF. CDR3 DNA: TGTGCCAGTAGGCCTGGACTCACCCCCAGCGAGCAGTACTTC.

CDR3 nucleotide sequence: TGCGCCAGCAGCTTCTCATCAGGCAATCAGCCCCAGCATTTT. It encodes CASSFSSGNQPQHF. J is TRBJ1-5 and V is TRBV5-1; D unresolved. CDR3 length: 14 amino acids. Trimming left V 2 bases short and J 2 bases short, with 8 bases between. Germline CDR1 SGHRS, CDR2 YFSETQ. Full variable domain (rest looked up from reference TRBV5-1 and TRBJ1-5): KAGVTQTPRYLIKTRGQQVTLSCSPISGHRSVSWYQQTPGQGLQFLFEYFSETQRNKGNFPGRFSGRQFSNSRSEMNVSTLELGDSALYLCASSFSSGNQPQHFGDGTRLSIL.

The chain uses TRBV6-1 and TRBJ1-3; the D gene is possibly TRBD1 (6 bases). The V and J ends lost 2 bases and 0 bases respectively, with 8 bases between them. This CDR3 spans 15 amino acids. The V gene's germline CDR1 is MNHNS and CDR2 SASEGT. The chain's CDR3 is CASSERGHSGNTIYF. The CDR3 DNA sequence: TGTGCCAGCAGTGAACGGGGACACTCTGGAAACACCATATATTTT.

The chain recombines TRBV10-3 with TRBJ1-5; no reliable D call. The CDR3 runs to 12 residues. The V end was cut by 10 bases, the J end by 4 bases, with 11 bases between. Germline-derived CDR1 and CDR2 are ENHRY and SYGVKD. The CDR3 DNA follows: TGTGCCACAACAGACGGAAATCAGCCCCAGCATTTT. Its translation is CATTDGNQPQHF.

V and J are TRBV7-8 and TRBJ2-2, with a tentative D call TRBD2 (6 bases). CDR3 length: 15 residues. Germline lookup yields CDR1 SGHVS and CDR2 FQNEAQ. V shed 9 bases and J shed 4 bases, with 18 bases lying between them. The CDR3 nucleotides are TGTGCCAGTCCCCCCCCGGGGGTGAGCACCGGGGAGCTGTTTTTT. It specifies CASPPPGVSTGELFF. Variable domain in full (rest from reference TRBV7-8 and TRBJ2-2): GAGVSQSPRYKVAKRGQDVALRCDPISGHVSLFWYQQALGQGPEFLTYFQNEAQLDKSGLPSDRFFAERPEGSVSTLKIQRTQQEDSAVYLCASPPPGVSTGELFFGEGSRLTVL.

The CDR3 protein is CASSPGQGPFPPLHF. CDR3 DNA: TGTGCCAGCAGTCCCGGACAGGGGCCCTTTCCACCCCTCCACTTT. The chain combines TRBV6-1 with TRBJ1-6, with 9 bases matching TRBD1. This CDR3 has 15 residues. J lost 11 bases, V lost 5 bases, and 10 bases had no gene match. CDR1 is MNHNS, CDR2 SASEGT, per germline.

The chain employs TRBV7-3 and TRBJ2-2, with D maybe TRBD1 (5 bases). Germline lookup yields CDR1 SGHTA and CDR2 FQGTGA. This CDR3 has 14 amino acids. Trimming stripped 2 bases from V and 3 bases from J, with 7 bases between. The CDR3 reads CASSLQQDTGELFF. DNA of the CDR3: TGTGCCAGCAGCTTACAACAGGACACCGGGGAGCTGTTTTTT.

The CDR3 DNA follows: TGCGCCAGCAGCTTGGGCGGGACAGGGGGCTACGATGGCTACACCTTC. The encoded protein is CASSLGGTGGYDGYTF. This chain joins TRBV5-1 and TRBJ1-2; TRBD1 aligns across 12 bases. The CDR3 consists of 16 residues. Germline CDR1 is SGHRS and CDR2 is YFSETQ. V lost 0 bases, J lost 6 bases, and 6 bases stayed unmatched.

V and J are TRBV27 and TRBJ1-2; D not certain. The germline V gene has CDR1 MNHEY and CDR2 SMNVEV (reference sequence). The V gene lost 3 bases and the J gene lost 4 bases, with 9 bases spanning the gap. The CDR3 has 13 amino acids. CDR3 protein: CASSFGISYGYTF. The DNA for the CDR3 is TGTGCCAGCAGTTTCGGGATTTCCTATGGCTACACCTTC.

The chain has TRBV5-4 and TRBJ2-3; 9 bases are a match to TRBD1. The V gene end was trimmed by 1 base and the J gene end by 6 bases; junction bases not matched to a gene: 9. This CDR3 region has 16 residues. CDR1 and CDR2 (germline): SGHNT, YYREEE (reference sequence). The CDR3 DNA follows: TGTGCCAGCAGCTTGACCGGACAGGGGCTAAGGGATACGCAGTATTTT. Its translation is CASSLTGQGLRDTQYF.